A selection of T cell receptor beta chains follows, all from one sample in a study of T cell repertoires in cytomegalovirus infection. Their recognized antigens are unknown. TCRdb reanalysed the reads using MiXCR and keeps one entry per CDR3 protein. The data show about 890,000 distinct CDR3 sequences, 25% to 40% seen once. The sequencing here drew on cultured CD8+ T cells from PBMCs, taken from culture after CMV antigen stimulation. All receptors derive from a human donor in good health (CMV status not recorded). Some clones in this sample may be carry-over from other donors' samples. Both conserved end residues are trimmed from each CDR3. Fields, in order: V gene, J gene, CDR3 protein.

v_call: TRBV9
j_call: TRBJ2-7
cdr3_aa: ASSVGLTYEQY

v_call: TRBV3-1
j_call: TRBJ2-1
cdr3_aa: ASRKKRDYDEQF

v_call: TRBV12-3/TRBV12-4
j_call: TRBJ2-3
cdr3_aa: ASSTSRGARGGKGTDTQY

v_call: TRBV20-1
j_call: TRBJ2-5
cdr3_aa: SARDWRGAVQETQY

v_call: TRBV24-1
j_call: TRBJ2-3
cdr3_aa: ATGAITSTDTQY

v_call: TRBV19
j_call: TRBJ1-1
cdr3_aa: ASSTSSVGANTEAF

v_call: TRBV18
j_call: TRBJ2-3
cdr3_aa: ASSPPGEDTQY

v_call: TRBV12-3/TRBV12-4
j_call: TRBJ1-4
cdr3_aa: ASVLGPGGPNEKLF

v_call: TRBV7-9
j_call: TRBJ2-1
cdr3_aa: ASSLAGPAYEQF

v_call: TRBV13
j_call: TRBJ2-7
cdr3_aa: ASSSPGQGRGEQY

v_call: TRBV7-6
j_call: TRBJ1-4
cdr3_aa: ASSFFPAAKLNEKLF

v_call: TRBV4-1
j_call: TRBJ2-5
cdr3_aa: ASSQVPGQTQETQY

v_call: TRBV4-1
j_call: TRBJ1-6
cdr3_aa: ASSLAVDRRGSPLH

v_call: TRBV6-2/TRBV6-3
j_call: TRBJ2-2
cdr3_aa: ASEDQNTGELF

v_call: TRBV19
j_call: TRBJ2-1
cdr3_aa: ASSKESVGDEQF

v_call: TRBV9
j_call: TRBJ2-2
cdr3_aa: ASSVTGAYTGELF

v_call: TRBV9
j_call: TRBJ2-2
cdr3_aa: AQPAGKVVDREGTGELF

v_call: TRBV12-3/TRBV12-4
j_call: TRBJ2-5
cdr3_aa: ASSTGALQETQY

v_call: TRBV20-1
j_call: TRBJ1-6
cdr3_aa: SAGRDPPSYNSPLH

v_call: TRBV7-8
j_call: TRBJ1-1
cdr3_aa: ASSIIAGWTVRGTEAF

v_call: TRBV27
j_call: TRBJ2-5
cdr3_aa: ASSLTPSGLAETQY

v_call: TRBV7-3
j_call: TRBJ1-2
cdr3_aa: ASLPLRQAPTTGYT

v_call: TRBV12-3/TRBV12-4
j_call: TRBJ2-1
cdr3_aa: ASSSLGYEQF

v_call: TRBV6-5
j_call: TRBJ1-2
cdr3_aa: ASSPDRVYGYT

v_call: TRBV4-1
j_call: TRBJ2-2
cdr3_aa: ASSQDQQGAGELF